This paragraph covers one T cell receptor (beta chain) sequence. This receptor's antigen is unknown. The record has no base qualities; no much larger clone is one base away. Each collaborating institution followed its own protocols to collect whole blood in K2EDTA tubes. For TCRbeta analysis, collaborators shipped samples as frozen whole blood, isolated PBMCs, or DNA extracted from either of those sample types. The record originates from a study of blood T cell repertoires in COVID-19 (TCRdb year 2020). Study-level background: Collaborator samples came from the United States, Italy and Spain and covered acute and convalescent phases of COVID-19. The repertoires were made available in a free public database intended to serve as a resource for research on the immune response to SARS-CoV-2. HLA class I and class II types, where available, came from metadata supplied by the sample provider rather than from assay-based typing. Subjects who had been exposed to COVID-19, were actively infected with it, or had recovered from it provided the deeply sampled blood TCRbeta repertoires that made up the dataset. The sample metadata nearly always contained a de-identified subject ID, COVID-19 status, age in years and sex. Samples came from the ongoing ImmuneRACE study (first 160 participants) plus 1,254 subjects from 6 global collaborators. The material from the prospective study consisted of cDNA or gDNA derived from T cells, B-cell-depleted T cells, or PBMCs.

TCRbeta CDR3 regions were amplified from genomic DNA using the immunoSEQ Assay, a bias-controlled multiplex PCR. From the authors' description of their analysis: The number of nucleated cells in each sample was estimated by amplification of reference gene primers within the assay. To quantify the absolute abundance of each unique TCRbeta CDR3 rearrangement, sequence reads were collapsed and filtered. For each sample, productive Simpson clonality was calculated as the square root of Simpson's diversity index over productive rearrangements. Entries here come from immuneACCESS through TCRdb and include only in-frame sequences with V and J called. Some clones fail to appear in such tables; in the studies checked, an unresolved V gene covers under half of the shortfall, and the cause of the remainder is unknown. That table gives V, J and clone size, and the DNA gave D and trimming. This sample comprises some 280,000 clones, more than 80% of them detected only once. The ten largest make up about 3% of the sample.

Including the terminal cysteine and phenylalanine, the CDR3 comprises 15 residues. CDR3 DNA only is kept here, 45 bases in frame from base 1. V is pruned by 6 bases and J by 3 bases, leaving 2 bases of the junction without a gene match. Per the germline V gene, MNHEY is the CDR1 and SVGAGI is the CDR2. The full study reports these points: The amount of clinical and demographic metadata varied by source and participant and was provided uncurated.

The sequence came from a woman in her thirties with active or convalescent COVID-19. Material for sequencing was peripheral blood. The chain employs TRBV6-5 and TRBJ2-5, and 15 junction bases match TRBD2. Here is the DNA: TGTGCCAGCAGCGGACTAGCGGGGGGGGAAGAGACCCAGTACTTC. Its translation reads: CASSGLAGGEETQYF.